Included here is one TCR beta chain sequence, with context. The record originates from a study of blood T cell repertoires in COVID-19. Using immunoSEQ multiplex PCR, the repertoire was profiled, and TCRdb retains in-frame clones only, with some absent. The sample lists fewer than 400,000 clones, roughly 90% occurring once. Germline CDR1 is MNHEY and CDR2 is SMNVEV (reference sequence). With 4 bases removed from V and 4 bases from J, the gap between germline ends came to 11 bases. There are 13 residues in the CDR3. The sample taken for sequencing was PBMCs or T cells enriched from blood (not recorded which). The source of this sequence is a woman younger than 30 who had recovered from COVID-19. The chain couples TRBV27 to TRBJ2-7; tentatively, D is TRBD2 (5 bases). CDR3 protein: CASSYKGGYEQYF. The DNA for the CDR3 is TGTGCCAGCAGTTACAAGGGCGGGTACGAGCAGTACTTC.